This T cell receptor beta chain was profiled in a study of control samples from healthy donors and cancer patients. This clone was seen only once. This CDR3 has 16 amino acids. Germline loops: CDR1 SNHLY, CDR2 FYNNEI. V was clipped by 7 bases and J by 3 bases; unmatched bases: 13. Measured with immunoSEQ multiplex PCR; TCRdb has only the in-frame clones, and not every one. This table holds about 49,000 clones, 90% to 95% found once. The genes are TRBV2 and TRBJ1-1, with 8 bases aligning to TRBD1. The sequenced sample consisted of PBMCs. This sequence originates from a man between 25 and 39 years old with colorectal cancer. The CDR3 nucleotides are TGTGCCAGCATGTTACTAGGTCAGGGGGCGGACACTGAAGCTTTCTTT. Translating it yields CASMLLGQGADTEAFF. Complete variable domain (other parts from reference TRBV2 and TRBJ1-1): EPEVTQTPSHQVTQMGQEVILRCVPISNHLYFYWYRQILGQKVEFLVSFYNNEISEKSEIFDDQFSVERPDGSNFTLKIRSTKLEDSAMYFCASMLLGQGADTEAFFGQGTRLTVV.